This TCR beta chain was sequenced for a study of radiation and T cells in renal cell carcinoma. Notes on the study in general: In blood, top tumor clones expanded by 2 weeks, shrinking by 4.

This sample's time point: baseline pretreatment blood. Treatment here: 15 Gy SBRT to primary tumor, nephrectomy 4 weeks later. The CDR3 is made up of 14 amino acids. V lost 0 bases to trimming and J lost 5 bases, with 8 bases between them. The V gene's germline CDR1 is MGHRA and CDR2 YSYEKL. Clones were sequenced by immunoSEQ multiplex PCR, and TCRdb holds only the in-frame ones, with some missing. In the table there are about 88,000 clones, about 88% of which are singletons. This clone was seen a single time. What it binds is unknown. This chain connects TRBV4-1 to TRBJ2-1, with D perhaps TRBD1 (5 bases). The source of this sequence is a man aged 45-65 years with renal cell carcinoma. Sample: blood, taken from a patient whose treatment included radiotherapy and nephrectomy. CDR3 in amino acids: CASSQDPRDNEQFF. The CDR3 bases are TGCGCCAGCAGCCAAGATCCCAGGGACAATGAGCAGTTCTTC.